This T cell receptor beta chain was sequenced for a study of T cells in tuberculosis. Study findings and constraints: A GMM-specific repertoire classifier reached roughly 90% accuracy, AUROC more than 0.8. Smaller alpha distances in active tuberculosis partly reflected shorter CDR3-alpha lengths. Active tuberculosis alpha repertoires lay closer to GMM-specific TCRs than controls'.

Generated by immunoSEQ multiplex PCR, the TCRdb table keeps only in-frame clones and is missing some. The profile shows more than 30,000 clones, around 96% of them singletons. The CDR3 has 15 residues. V lost 4 bases, J lost 0 bases, and 5 bases stayed unmatched. CDR1 is LNHDA and CDR2 is SQIVND in the germline V gene (reference sequence). A word on this clone: The antigen remains undetermined.

The genes are TRBV19 and TRBJ1-2; 7 bases agree with TRBD1. Sample: PBMCs. This sequence originates from a donor aged 5 to 30 with latent tuberculosis or without tuberculosis infection. CDR3 DNA sequence: TGTGCCAGTAGTAGGGACAGTTCCTCTAACTATGGCTACACCTTC. Amino acids: CASSRDSSSNYGYTF.